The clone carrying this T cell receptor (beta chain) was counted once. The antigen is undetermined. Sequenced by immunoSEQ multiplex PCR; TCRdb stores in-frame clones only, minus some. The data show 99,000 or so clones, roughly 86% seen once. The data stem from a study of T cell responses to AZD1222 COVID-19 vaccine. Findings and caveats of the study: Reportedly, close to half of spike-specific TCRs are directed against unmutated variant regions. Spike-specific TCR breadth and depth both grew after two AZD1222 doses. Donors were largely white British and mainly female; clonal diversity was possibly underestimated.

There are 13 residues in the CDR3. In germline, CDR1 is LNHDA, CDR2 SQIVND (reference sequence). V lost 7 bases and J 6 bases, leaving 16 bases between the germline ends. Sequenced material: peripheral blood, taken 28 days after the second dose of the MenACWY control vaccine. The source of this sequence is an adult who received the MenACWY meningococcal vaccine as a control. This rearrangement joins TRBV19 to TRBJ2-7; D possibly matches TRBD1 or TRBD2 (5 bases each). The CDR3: CASTEGRTGEQYF. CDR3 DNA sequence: TGTGCCAGTACCGAGGGGCGGACCGGCGAGCAGTACTTC.